The rows below give T cell receptor beta chains drawn from one sample of a study of beta chain features in type 1 diabetes. Here immunoSEQ multiplex PCR was the method, and the copy in TCRdb shows in-frame clones only, minus some. Here the sample spans over 150,000 clones, about 7.8% being singletons. The specimen was central memory CD4+ T cells from blood. The receptor source for this set is a woman aged 40 to 50 with type 1 diabetes. CDR3s include the opening cysteine and the closing phenylalanine or tryptophan. Fields, in order: CDR3 protein, CDR3 DNA, D gene, V gene, clone size, CDR3 length, J gene. D genes are given only for firm matches. A row's size may be missing; if present it is once, few, many or a size class.

cdr3_aa: CASSLRTGYTEAFF
cdr3_nt: TGTGCCAGCAGCCTACGGACAGGCTACACTGAAGCTTTCTTT
d_call: TRBD1
v_call: TRBV7-2
clone_size: NA
cdr3_length: 14
j_call: TRBJ1-1

cdr3_aa: CASSLEGGGVQQYF
cdr3_nt: TGTGCCAGCAGCTTGGAGGGAGGGGGGGTGCAGCAGTACTTC
d_call: NA
v_call: TRBV5-5
clone_size: few
cdr3_length: 14
j_call: TRBJ2-7

cdr3_aa: CASSQDSQGAYEQYF
cdr3_nt: TGCGCCAGCAGCCAAGATAGTCAGGGGGCCTACGAGCAGTACTTC
d_call: TRBD1
v_call: TRBV4-3
clone_size: NA
cdr3_length: 15
j_call: TRBJ2-7

cdr3_aa: CASSLDGSPWSGYTF
cdr3_nt: TGTGCCAGCAGCTTAGATGGGTCCCCTTGGAGTGGCTACACCTTC
d_call: NA
v_call: TRBV5-4
clone_size: NA
cdr3_length: 15
j_call: TRBJ1-2

cdr3_aa: CASSTQGASEQYF
cdr3_nt: TGTGCCAGCAGCACCCAGGGGGCCTCCGAGCAGTACTTC
d_call: TRBD1
v_call: TRBV7-3
clone_size: few
cdr3_length: 13
j_call: TRBJ2-7

cdr3_aa: CASSSQGAPYGYTF
cdr3_nt: TGTGCCAGCAGCTCACAGGGGGCGCCTTATGGCTACACCTTC
d_call: TRBD1
v_call: TRBV7-2
clone_size: few
cdr3_length: 14
j_call: TRBJ1-2

cdr3_aa: CASSQEVDQPQHF
cdr3_nt: TGCGCCAGCAGCCAGGAGGTGGATCAGCCCCAGCATTTT
d_call: NA
v_call: TRBV5-1
clone_size: NA
cdr3_length: 13
j_call: TRBJ1-5

cdr3_aa: CASSLNPSGGAWFF
cdr3_nt: TGTGCCAGCAGTTTAAACCCTAGCGGGGGGGCATGGTTCTTC
d_call: TRBD2
v_call: TRBV28
clone_size: few
cdr3_length: 14
j_call: TRBJ2-1

cdr3_aa: CASSPTTSTDTQYF
cdr3_nt: TGTGCCAGCAGTCCGACAACTAGCACAGATACGCAGTATTTT
d_call: NA
v_call: TRBV7-3
clone_size: few
cdr3_length: 14
j_call: TRBJ2-3

cdr3_aa: CASSVARLAGTDTQYF
cdr3_nt: TGTGCCAGCAGCGTAGCTCGCCTAGCGGGCACAGATACGCAGTATTTT
d_call: TRBD2
v_call: TRBV9
clone_size: NA
cdr3_length: 16
j_call: TRBJ2-3

cdr3_aa: CASSLAGAENYGYTF
cdr3_nt: TGTGCCAGCAGCTTAGCGGGGGCAGAGAACTATGGCTACACCTTC
d_call: NA
v_call: TRBV7-9
clone_size: few
cdr3_length: 15
j_call: TRBJ1-2

cdr3_aa: CASSYDRSNTEAFF
cdr3_nt: TGTGCCAGCAGTTACGACAGGAGTAACACTGAAGCTTTCTTT
d_call: NA
v_call: TRBV6-5
clone_size: NA
cdr3_length: 14
j_call: TRBJ1-1

cdr3_aa: CASSQDRTANEKLFF
cdr3_nt: TGCGCCAGCAGCCAAGATCGGACAGCTAATGAAAAACTGTTTTTT
d_call: NA
v_call: TRBV4-3
clone_size: NA
cdr3_length: 15
j_call: TRBJ1-4

cdr3_aa: CASSSYRAPYEQYF
cdr3_nt: TGTGCCAGCAGCTCATACAGGGCCCCCTACGAGCAGTACTTC
d_call: NA
v_call: TRBV7-3
clone_size: many
cdr3_length: 14
j_call: TRBJ2-7

cdr3_aa: CASSFAWGSTDTQYF
cdr3_nt: TGTGCCAGCAGCTTCGCTTGGGGCTCCACAGATACGCAGTATTTT
d_call: NA
v_call: TRBV7-2
clone_size: few
cdr3_length: 15
j_call: TRBJ2-3

cdr3_aa: CASSIEWTGGVVTEAFF
cdr3_nt: TGTGCCAGTAGTATTGAGTGGACAGGGGGCGTCGTCACTGAAGCTTTCTTT
d_call: TRBD1
v_call: TRBV19
clone_size: NA
cdr3_length: 17
j_call: TRBJ1-1

cdr3_aa: CASSLDRVQGYTF
cdr3_nt: TGTGCCAGCAGCTTAGACAGGGTGCAGGGCTACACCTTC
d_call: NA
v_call: TRBV7-2
clone_size: NA
cdr3_length: 13
j_call: TRBJ1-2

cdr3_aa: CASSPAQGTGGYTF
cdr3_nt: TGTGCCAGCTCACCGGCTCAGGGTACAGGAGGCTACACCTTC
d_call: NA
v_call: TRBV18
clone_size: few
cdr3_length: 14
j_call: TRBJ1-2

cdr3_aa: CASSLWGGKGEQYF
cdr3_nt: TGTGCCAGCAGCCTTTGGGGGGGCAAGGGCGAGCAGTACTTC
d_call: NA
v_call: TRBV7-3
clone_size: few
cdr3_length: 14
j_call: TRBJ2-7

cdr3_aa: CASSLVSQGGYGYTF
cdr3_nt: TGTGCCAGCAGCTTGGTGTCACAGGGGGGGTATGGCTACACCTTC
d_call: TRBD1
v_call: TRBV5-6
clone_size: few
cdr3_length: 15
j_call: TRBJ1-2

cdr3_aa: CASSFLSGATDTQYF
cdr3_nt: TGTGCCAGCAGCTTTCTTAGCGGGGCAACGGATACGCAGTATTTT
d_call: TRBD2
v_call: TRBV7-3
clone_size: few
cdr3_length: 15
j_call: TRBJ2-3

cdr3_aa: CASSQLGARETQYF
cdr3_nt: TGTGCCAGCAGCCAACTAGGTGCGAGAGAGACCCAGTACTTC
d_call: NA
v_call: TRBV7-9
clone_size: few
cdr3_length: 14
j_call: TRBJ2-5

cdr3_aa: CASSRATRLDEQYF
cdr3_nt: TGTGCCAGCAGTCGAGCCACCCGGTTGGACGAGCAGTACTTC
d_call: NA
v_call: TRBV28
clone_size: few
cdr3_length: 14
j_call: TRBJ2-7

cdr3_aa: CASRLRPGEGNEKLFF
cdr3_nt: TGCGCCAGCAGGCTCCGGCCGGGGGAGGGTAATGAAAAACTGTTTTTT
d_call: NA
v_call: TRBV5-1
clone_size: few
cdr3_length: 16
j_call: TRBJ1-4

cdr3_aa: CASSASVGAPQETQYF
cdr3_nt: TGTGCCAGCAGCGCCTCCGTGGGGGCCCCCCAAGAGACCCAGTACTTC
d_call: NA
v_call: TRBV9
clone_size: NA
cdr3_length: 16
j_call: TRBJ2-5

cdr3_aa: CASSRTSGSDEQFF
cdr3_nt: TGTGCCAGCAGTCGGACTAGCGGGAGCGATGAGCAGTTCTTC
d_call: TRBD2
v_call: TRBV28
clone_size: NA
cdr3_length: 14
j_call: TRBJ2-1

cdr3_aa: CASSLGTGGVGNTIYF
cdr3_nt: TGTGCCAGCAGCCTCGGGACAGGGGGCGTTGGAAACACCATATATTTT
d_call: TRBD1
v_call: TRBV4-2
clone_size: NA
cdr3_length: 16
j_call: TRBJ1-3

cdr3_aa: CSVGEGVANYGYTF
cdr3_nt: TGCAGCGTGGGGGAGGGGGTGGCTAACTATGGCTACACCTTC
d_call: NA
v_call: TRBV29-1
clone_size: few
cdr3_length: 14
j_call: TRBJ1-2

cdr3_aa: CASTPRDRHNSPLHF
cdr3_nt: TGTGCCAGCACTCCTCGGGACAGGCACAATTCACCCCTCCACTTT
d_call: TRBD1
v_call: TRBV28
clone_size: NA
cdr3_length: 15
j_call: TRBJ1-6

cdr3_aa: CASSVRGNQPQHF
cdr3_nt: TGTGCCAGCAGCGTTCGAGGCAATCAGCCCCAGCATTTT
d_call: NA
v_call: TRBV7-2
clone_size: NA
cdr3_length: 13
j_call: TRBJ1-5

cdr3_aa: CASSSRDRMGEKLFF
cdr3_nt: TGTGCCAGCAGCTCCCGGGACAGAATGGGCGAAAAACTGTTTTTT
d_call: TRBD1
v_call: TRBV9
clone_size: few
cdr3_length: 15
j_call: TRBJ1-4

cdr3_aa: CASSSGTSGLSTDTQYF
cdr3_nt: TGCGCCAGCAGTTCCGGGACTAGCGGGCTCAGCACAGATACGCAGTATTTT
d_call: TRBD2
v_call: TRBV5-1
clone_size: few
cdr3_length: 17
j_call: TRBJ2-3